A selection of T cell receptor beta chains follows, all from one sample in a study of blood T cell repertoires in COVID-19. Assay used: immunoSEQ multiplex PCR; TCRdb lists only in-frame clones, some missing. The sample contains fewer than 250,000 clones, about 85% of which appear only once. Sequencing was carried out using peripheral blood. The receptors were sampled from a woman in her sixties or seventies with active or convalescent COVID-19. Both conserved end residues are part of each CDR3. Size values are once, few and many counts, or a class for expanded clones, and some rows have none.

. TRBJ1-1 TRBV2 CASSVSRANTEAFF
. TRBJ2-3 TRBV5-5 CASSVDGGFTDTQYF
few TRBJ2-2 TRBV27 CASSLSHGLASTGELFF
. TRBJ2-5 TRBV5-4 CASSLGLAGEETQYF
. TRBJ2-3 TRBV27 CASSRLGQGRTDTQYF
. TRBJ1-1 TRBV18 CASSLREAGTEAFF
. TRBJ2-3 TRBV5-1 CASSWDSSTDTQYF
. TRBJ1-6 TRBV6-5 CASSKQGSYNSPLHF
. TRBJ1-2 TRBV27 CASSLGGRGAYGYTF
. TRBJ1-4 TRBV7-9 CATSGQGVREKLFF
once TRBJ2-1 TRBV30 CAWITGNEQFF
. TRBJ2-2 TRBV6-5 CASTGGSSGELFF
. TRBJ2-5 TRBV28 CASSSPRRGWETQYF
few TRBJ2-1 TRBV5-4 CASSLDPDRGRNEQFF
. TRBJ2-3 TRBV27 CASRGDNTDTQYF
once TRBJ1-2 TRBV27 CASAGQGPNYGYTF
. TRBJ1-2 TRBV28 CASRSGNYGYTF
. TRBJ1-6 TRBV7-2 CASSPELTGVLSPLHF
. TRBJ2-1 TRBV6-2/TRBV6-3 CASSYSAGGLYNEQFF
. TRBJ2-7 TRBV6-1 CASSDIQGAYEQYF
. TRBJ1-1 TRBV2 CASRETVNTEAFF
. TRBJ2-3 TRBV27 CASSTGLSISTDTQYF
. TRBJ2-1 TRBV18 CATGLAGDHGEQFF
once TRBJ1-5 TRBV6-1 CASSEVWGRGGNQPQHF
. TRBJ2-3 TRBV25-1 CASSTHGPSGVDTQYF
. TRBJ1-1 TRBV6-5 CASSYQGKHTEAFF
few TRBJ2-1 TRBV18 CASSPQNLAGPEVRAEQFF
. TRBJ2-1 TRBV24-1 CATSDVREGRLQFF
. TRBJ1-6 TRBV3-1/TRBV3-2 CASSQGTVLNNSPLHF
. TRBJ2-1 TRBV6-5 CASSRSWGDEQFF
. TRBJ2-5 TRBV5-5 CASSLRLVSETQYF
. TRBJ1-1 TRBV7-9 CASSPWGQDEAFF
. TRBJ1-1 TRBV5-1 CASSLRLSANTEAFF
once TRBJ2-7 TRBV7-9 CASSSGGAEKYYEQYF
. TRBJ2-4 TRBV19 CASSIGSSAQNIQYF
. TRBJ1-4 TRBV2 CASSFGQNEKLFF
. TRBJ1-1 TRBV11-3 CASSFIQANTEAFF
. TRBJ2-7 TRBV30 CAWRMGGAYEQYF
. TRBJ1-5 TRBV6-5 CASSPTGVVQPQHF
. TRBJ2-1 TRBV7-2 CASSLVGTGTYNEQFF
. TRBJ1-2 TRBV19 CASSPGTGGRYGYTF
. TRBJ2-5 TRBV9 CASSGGTGVWETQYF
few TRBJ1-4 TRBV7-9 CASSLDAGGFGEKLFF
. TRBJ2-3 TRBV7-2 CASSFGGAHGTDTQYF
. TRBJ1-1 TRBV11-2 CASSSGGWNTEAFF
. TRBJ1-4 TRBV25-1 CASSEYSSNEKLFF
. TRBJ1-6 TRBV9 CASSADSGSYNSPLHF
. TRBJ1-2 TRBV5-1 CASSLAGQNYGYTF
. TRBJ1-5 TRBV10-3 CAISESIHTRSNQPQHF
. TRBJ2-1 TRBV7-9 CASSLPLGASSYNEQFF
. TRBJ1-2 TRBV7-2 CASSPTRAGERGYTF
. TRBJ1-2 TRBV28 CASTKGGGDGYTF
. TRBJ1-2 TRBV3-1/TRBV3-2 CASSQGGGLNYGYTF
. TRBJ2-5 TRBV11-2 CASSLGLEETQYF
. TRBJ2-1 TRBV3-1/TRBV3-2 CASSLRGVRRNEQFF
. TRBJ1-2 TRBV5-1 CASSPSRAGYGYTF
. TRBJ2-2 TRBV28 CASRSPGAGGTGELFF
. TRBJ2-1 TRBV11-3 CASSFRIPLNEQFF
. TRBJ2-1 TRBV11-2 CASSFAGQDGQFF
few TRBJ2-1 TRBV4-1 CASSQAETGGYNEQFF